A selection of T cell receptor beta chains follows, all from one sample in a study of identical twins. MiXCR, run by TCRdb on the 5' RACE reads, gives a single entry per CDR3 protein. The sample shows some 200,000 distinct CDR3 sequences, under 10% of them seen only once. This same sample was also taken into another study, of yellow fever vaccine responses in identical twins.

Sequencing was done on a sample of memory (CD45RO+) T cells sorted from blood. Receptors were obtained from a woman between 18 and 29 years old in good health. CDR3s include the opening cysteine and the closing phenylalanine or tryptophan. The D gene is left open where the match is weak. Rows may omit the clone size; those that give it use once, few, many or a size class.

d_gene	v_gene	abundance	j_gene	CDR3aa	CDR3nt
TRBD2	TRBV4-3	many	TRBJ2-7	CASSQGLAESSYEQYF	TGCGCCAGCAGCCAAGGACTAGCGGAAAGCTCCTACGAGCAGTACTTC
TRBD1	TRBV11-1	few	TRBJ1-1	CASSLVNLRDRGLNTEAFF	TGTGCCAGCAGCTTAGTAAATCTTCGGGACAGAGGGCTGAACACTGAAGCTTTCTTT
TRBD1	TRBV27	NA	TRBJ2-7	CASSLKGQGQGEQYF	TGTGCCAGCAGTTTAAAAGGACAGGGGCAAGGGGAGCAGTACTTC
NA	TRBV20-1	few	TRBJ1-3	CSARGSVGNTIYF	TGCAGTGCCAGAGGATCGGTAGGAAACACCATATATTTT
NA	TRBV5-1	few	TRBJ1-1	CASNEGFMNTEAFF	TGCGCCAGCAATGAGGGATTCATGAACACTGAAGCTTTCTTT
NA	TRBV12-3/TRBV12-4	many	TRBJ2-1	CASSLGVRSYNEQFF	TGTGCCAGCAGTTTGGGGGTCCGGTCTTACAATGAGCAGTTCTTC
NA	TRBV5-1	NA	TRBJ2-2	CASSLGPGELFF	TGCGCCAGCAGCTTGGGACCCGGGGAGCTGTTTTTT
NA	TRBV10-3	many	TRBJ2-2	CASGTANTGELFF	TGTGCCAGCGGGACAGCGAACACCGGGGAGCTGTTTTTT
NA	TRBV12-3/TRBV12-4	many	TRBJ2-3	CASSFRPGRSTDTQYF	TGTGCCAGCAGTTTTAGACCCGGTCGGAGCACAGATACGCAGTATTTT
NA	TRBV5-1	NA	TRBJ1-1	CASSFQGRQNTEAFF	TGCGCCAGCAGCTTCCAGGGACGCCAGAACACTGAAGCTTTCTTT
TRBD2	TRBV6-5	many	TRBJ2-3	CASSYSGLANTDTQYF	TGTGCCAGCAGTTACTCCGGACTAGCGAACACAGATACGCAGTATTTT
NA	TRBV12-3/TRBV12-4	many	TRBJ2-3	CASSLYGDTQYF	TGTGCCAGCAGTTTGTACGGGGATACGCAGTATTTT
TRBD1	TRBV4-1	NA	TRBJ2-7	CASSRQGVPQEQYF	TGCGCCAGCAGCCGACAGGGGGTCCCGCAGGAGCAGTACTTC
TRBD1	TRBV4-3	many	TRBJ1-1	CASSQATGGHTEAFF	TGCGCCAGCAGCCAAGCGACAGGGGGCCACACTGAAGCTTTCTTT
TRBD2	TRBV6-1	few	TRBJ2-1	CASGEGVAGEINEQFF	TGTGCCAGCGGAGAAGGGGTAGCGGGAGAAATCAATGAGCAGTTCTTC
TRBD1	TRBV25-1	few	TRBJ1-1	CASSAEQGRDTEAFF	TGTGCCAGCAGTGCGGAACAGGGGCGGGACACTGAAGCTTTCTTT
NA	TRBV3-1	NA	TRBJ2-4	CASSQGTKNIQYF	TGTGCCAGCAGCCAGGGAACAAAAAACATTCAGTACTTC
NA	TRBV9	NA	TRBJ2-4	CASSSRSGHRDIAKNIQYF	TGTGCCAGCAGCTCCCGCTCGGGCCACAGAGATATAGCCAAAAACATTCAGTACTTC
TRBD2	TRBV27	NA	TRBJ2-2	CASSLMSGRNTGELFF	TGTGCCAGCAGTTTAATGAGCGGGAGAAACACCGGGGAGCTGTTTTTT
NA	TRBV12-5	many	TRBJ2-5	CASGLVAETQYF	TGTGCTAGTGGTTTGGTAGCGGAGACCCAGTACTTC
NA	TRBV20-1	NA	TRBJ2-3	CSDGGGFGTDTQYF	TGCAGCGACGGAGGGGGTTTTGGCACAGATACGCAGTATTTT
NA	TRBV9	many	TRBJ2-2	CASSVGPNTGELFF	TGTGCCAGCAGCGTAGGTCCGAACACCGGGGAGCTGTTTTTT
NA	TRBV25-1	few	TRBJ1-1	CASSDRGPTEAFF	TGTGCCAGCAGTGATCGGGGGCCCACTGAAGCTTTCTTT
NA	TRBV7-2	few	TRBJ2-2	CASSRGRAVTGELFF	TGTGCCAGCAGCCGAGGGCGGGCGGTCACCGGGGAGCTGTTTTTT
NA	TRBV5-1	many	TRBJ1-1	CASSPDVGGTEAFF	TGCGCCAGCAGCCCGGACGTTGGCGGCACTGAAGCTTTCTTT
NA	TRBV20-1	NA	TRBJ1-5	CSARVAHLSNQPQHF	TGCAGTGCTAGAGTTGCCCACCTTAGCAATCAGCCCCAGCATTTT
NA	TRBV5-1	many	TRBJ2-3	CASSYNVDTDTQYF	TGCGCCAGCAGCTACAATGTGGACACAGATACGCAGTATTTT
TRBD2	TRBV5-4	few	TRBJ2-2	CASSLGLAGGTTGELFF	TGTGCCAGCAGCCTAGGACTAGCGGGGGGGACCACCGGGGAGCTGTTTTTT
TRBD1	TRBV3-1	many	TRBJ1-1	CASRPDRGNTEAFF	TGTGCCAGCAGACCGGACAGGGGAAACACTGAAGCTTTCTTT
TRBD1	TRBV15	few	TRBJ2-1	CATSREGGVYNEQFF	TGTGCCACCAGCAGAGAAGGGGGCGTCTACAATGAGCAGTTCTTC
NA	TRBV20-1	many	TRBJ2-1	CSAVREGWIREQFF	TGCAGTGCAGTCCGGGAAGGCTGGATCAGGGAGCAGTTCTTC
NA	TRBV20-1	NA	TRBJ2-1	CSATRGRNDNEQFF	TGCAGTGCCACCCGGGGACGGAACGACAATGAGCAGTTCTTC
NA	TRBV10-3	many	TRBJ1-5	CAISDSSTGQPQHF	TGTGCCATCAGTGACTCCTCGACAGGTCAGCCCCAGCATTTT
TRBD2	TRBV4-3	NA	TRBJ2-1	CASSQGGLAANEQFF	TGCGCCAGCAGCCAAGGGGGACTAGCGGCCAATGAGCAGTTCTTC
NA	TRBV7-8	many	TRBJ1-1	CASSPNSPSIVTEAFF	TGTGCCAGCAGCCCGAACAGTCCCTCAATAGTCACTGAAGCTTTCTTT
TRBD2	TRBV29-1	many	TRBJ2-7	CSVVLAGNSYEQYF	TGCAGCGTTGTTTTAGCGGGGAACTCCTACGAGCAGTACTTC
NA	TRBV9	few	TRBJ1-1	CASSVVQGLGTEAFF	TGTGCCAGCAGCGTAGTTCAGGGCTTGGGCACTGAAGCTTTCTTT
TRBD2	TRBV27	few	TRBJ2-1	CASSFHRGAGVQFF	TGTGCCAGCAGTTTCCACCGGGGCGCGGGAGTTCAGTTCTTC
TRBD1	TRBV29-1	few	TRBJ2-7	CSVTDRGQYEQYF	TGCAGCGTCACCGACAGGGGGCAATACGAGCAGTACTTC
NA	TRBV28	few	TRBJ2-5	CASSPFRSGEETQYF	TGTGCCAGCAGTCCATTCCGGTCGGGGGAAGAGACCCAGTACTTC
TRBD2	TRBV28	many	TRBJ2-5	CASSFSGGQETQYF	TGTGCCAGCAGTTTTAGCGGGGGCCAAGAGACCCAGTACTTC
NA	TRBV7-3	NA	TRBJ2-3	CASSLQGWGNTQYF	TGTGCCAGCAGCCTCCAGGGCTGGGGGAATACGCAGTATTTT
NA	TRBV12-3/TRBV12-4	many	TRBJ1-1	CASSLEGMRNTEAFF	TGTGCCAGCAGTTTAGAGGGAATGAGGAACACTGAAGCTTTCTTT
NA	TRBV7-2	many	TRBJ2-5	CASSLVVETQYF	TGTGCCAGCAGCTTAGTCGTAGAGACCCAGTACTTC
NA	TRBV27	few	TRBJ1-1	CASSQGRNTEAFF	TGTGCCAGCAGTCAGGGGCGCAACACTGAAGCTTTCTTT
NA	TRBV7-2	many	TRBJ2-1	CASSLGTYNEQFF	TGCGCCAGCAGCTTGGGTACCTACAATGAGCAGTTCTTC
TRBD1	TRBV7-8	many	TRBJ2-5	CASSLSGTGQETQYF	TGTGCCAGCAGCTTATCAGGGACAGGCCAAGAGACCCAGTACTTC
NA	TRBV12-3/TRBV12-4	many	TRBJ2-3	CASSLRGNTDTQYF	TGTGCCAGCAGTTTAAGGGGCAACACAGATACGCAGTATTTT
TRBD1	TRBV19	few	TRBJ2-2	CATGQGRYTGELFF	TGTGCCACCGGACAGGGTAGATACACCGGGGAGCTGTTTTTT
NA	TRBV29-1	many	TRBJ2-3	CSVDEGSDTQYF	TGCAGCGTTGACGAGGGTTCGGATACGCAGTATTTT
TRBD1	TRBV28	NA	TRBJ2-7	CAVGQGVSF	TGTGCCGTAGGACAGGGAGTTTCCTTC
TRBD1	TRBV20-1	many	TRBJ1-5	CSARGQGAGNQPQHF	TGCAGTGCTAGAGGGCAGGGGGCAGGCAATCAGCCCCAGCATTTT
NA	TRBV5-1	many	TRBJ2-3	CASNGGGPTDTQYF	TGCGCCAGCAACGGTGGGGGACCCACAGATACGCAGTATTTT
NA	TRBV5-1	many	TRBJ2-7	CASSPQGFSYEQYF	TGCGCCAGCAGCCCGCAGGGGTTCTCCTACGAGCAGTACTTC
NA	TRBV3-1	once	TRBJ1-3	CASSQVPGNTIYF	TGTGCCAGCAGCCAAGTGCCCGGAAACACCATATATTTT